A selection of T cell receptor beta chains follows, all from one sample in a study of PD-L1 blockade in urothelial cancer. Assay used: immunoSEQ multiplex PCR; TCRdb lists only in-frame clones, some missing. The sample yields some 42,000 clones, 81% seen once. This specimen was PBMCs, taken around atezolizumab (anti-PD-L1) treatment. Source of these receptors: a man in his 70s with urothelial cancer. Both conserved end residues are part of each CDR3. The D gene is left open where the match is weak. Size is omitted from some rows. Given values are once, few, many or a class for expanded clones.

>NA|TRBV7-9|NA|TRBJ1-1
CASSLGRYTEAFF
TGTGCCAGCAGCTTAGGGAGGTACACTGAAGCTTTCTTT
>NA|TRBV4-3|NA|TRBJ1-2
CASSQDLRNYGYTF
TGCGCCAGCAGCCAAGATCTGCGAAACTATGGCTACACCTTC
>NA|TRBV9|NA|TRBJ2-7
CASSVNNQARSYEQYF
TGTGCCAGCAGCGTGAATAATCAGGCCCGGTCCTACGAGCAGTACTTC
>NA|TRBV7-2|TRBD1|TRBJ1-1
CASSPPRRTGVMNTEAFF
TGTGCCAGCAGTCCCCCCCGTCGGACAGGGGTTATGAACACTGAAGCTTTCTTT
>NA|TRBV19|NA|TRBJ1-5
CASSIITGGGGRIGQPQHF
TGTGCCAGTAGTATAATCACCGGCGGGGGGGGGCGAATCGGTCAGCCCCAGCATTTT
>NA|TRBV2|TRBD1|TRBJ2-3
CASSDQGATTDTQYF
TGTGCCAGCAGTGACCAGGGGGCCACCACAGATACGCAGTATTTT
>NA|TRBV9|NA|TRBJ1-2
CASSVAGGYGYTF
TGTGCCAGCAGCGTAGCAGGTGGTTATGGCTACACCTTC
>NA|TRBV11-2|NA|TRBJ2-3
CASSSQGGGFISSTDTQYF
TGTGCCAGCAGCTCTCAAGGGGGGGGCTTCATATCTAGCACAGATACGCAGTATTTT
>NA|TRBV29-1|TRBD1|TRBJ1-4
CSVSTGGAGTNEKLFF
TGCAGCGTTTCCACAGGGGGCGCGGGAACTAATGAAAAACTGTTTTTT
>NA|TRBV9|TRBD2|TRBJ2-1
CASSDSGRTSLRGEQFF
TGTGCCAGCAGCGATAGCGGGAGGACGTCGCTGAGGGGTGAGCAGTTCTTC
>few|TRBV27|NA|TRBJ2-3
CASSLTGVGTDTQYF
TGTGCCAGCAGTTTAACGGGAGTGGGCACAGATACGCAGTATTTT
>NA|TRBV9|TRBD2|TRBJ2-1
CASSRSVGLAVSSYNEQFF
TGTGCCAGCAGCCGTTCCGTGGGACTAGCAGTGAGCTCCTACAATGAGCAGTTCTTC
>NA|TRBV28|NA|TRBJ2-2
CASSYGNTGELFF
TGTGCCAGCAGTTACGGGAACACCGGGGAGCTGTTTTTT
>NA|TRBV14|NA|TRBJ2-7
CASSQVGRSSYEQYF
TGTGCCAGCAGCCAAGTAGGAAGGAGCTCCTACGAGCAGTACTTC
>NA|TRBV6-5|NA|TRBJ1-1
CASSYSGGVTEAFF
TGTGCCAGCAGTTACTCGGGCGGGGTGACTGAAGCTTTCTTT